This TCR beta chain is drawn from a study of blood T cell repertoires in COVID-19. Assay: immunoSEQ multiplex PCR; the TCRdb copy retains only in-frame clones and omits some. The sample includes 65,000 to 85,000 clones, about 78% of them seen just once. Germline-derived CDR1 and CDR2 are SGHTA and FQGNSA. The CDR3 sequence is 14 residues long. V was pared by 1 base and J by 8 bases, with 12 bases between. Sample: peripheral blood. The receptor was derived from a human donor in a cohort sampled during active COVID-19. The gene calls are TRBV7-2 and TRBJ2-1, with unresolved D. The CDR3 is CASSLGGKVYEQFF. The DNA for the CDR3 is TGTGCCAGCAGCTTAGGAGGTAAGGTGTATGAGCAGTTCTTC.